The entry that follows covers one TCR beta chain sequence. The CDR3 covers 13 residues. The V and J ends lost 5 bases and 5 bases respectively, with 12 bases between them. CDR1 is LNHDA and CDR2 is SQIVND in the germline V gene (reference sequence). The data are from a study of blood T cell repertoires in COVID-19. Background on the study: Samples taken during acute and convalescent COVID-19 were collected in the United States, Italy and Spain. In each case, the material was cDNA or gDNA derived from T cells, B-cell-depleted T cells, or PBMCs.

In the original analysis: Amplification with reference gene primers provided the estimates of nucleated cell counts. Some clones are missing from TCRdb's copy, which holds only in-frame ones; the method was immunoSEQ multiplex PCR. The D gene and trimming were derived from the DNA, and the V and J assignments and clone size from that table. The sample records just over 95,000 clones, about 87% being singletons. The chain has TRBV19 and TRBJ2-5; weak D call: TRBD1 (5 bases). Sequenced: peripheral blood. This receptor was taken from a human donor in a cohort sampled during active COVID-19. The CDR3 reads CASSVDSPETQYF. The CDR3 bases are TGTGCCAGTAGTGTTGACAGCCCCGAGACCCAGTACTTC.